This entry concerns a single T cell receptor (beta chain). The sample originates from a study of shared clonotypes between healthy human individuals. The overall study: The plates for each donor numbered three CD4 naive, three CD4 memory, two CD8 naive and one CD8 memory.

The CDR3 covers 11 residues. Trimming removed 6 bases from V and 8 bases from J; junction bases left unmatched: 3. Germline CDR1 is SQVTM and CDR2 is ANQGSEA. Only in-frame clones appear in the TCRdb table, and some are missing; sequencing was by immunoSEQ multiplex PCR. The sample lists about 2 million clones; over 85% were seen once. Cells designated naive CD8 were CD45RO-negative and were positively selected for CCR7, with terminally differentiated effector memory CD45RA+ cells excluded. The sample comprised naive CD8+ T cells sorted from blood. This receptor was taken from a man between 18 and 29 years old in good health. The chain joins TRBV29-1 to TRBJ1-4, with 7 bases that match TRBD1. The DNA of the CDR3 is TGCAGCGTCAGACAGGGCGAAAAACTGTTTTTT. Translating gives CSVRQGEKLFF.